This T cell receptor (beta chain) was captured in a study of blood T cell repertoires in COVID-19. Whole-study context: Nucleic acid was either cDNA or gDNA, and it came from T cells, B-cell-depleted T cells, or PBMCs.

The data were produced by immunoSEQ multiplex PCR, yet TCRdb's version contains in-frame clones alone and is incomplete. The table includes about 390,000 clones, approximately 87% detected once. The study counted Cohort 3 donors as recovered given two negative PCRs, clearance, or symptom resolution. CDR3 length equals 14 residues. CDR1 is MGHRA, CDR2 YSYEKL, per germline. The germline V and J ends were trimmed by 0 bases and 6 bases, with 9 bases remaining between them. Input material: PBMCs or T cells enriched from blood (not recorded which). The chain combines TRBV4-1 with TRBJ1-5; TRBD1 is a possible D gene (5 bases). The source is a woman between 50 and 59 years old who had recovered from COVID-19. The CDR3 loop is CASSQDVGVQPQHF. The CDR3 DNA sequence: TGCGCCAGCAGCCAAGATGTAGGGGTTCAGCCCCAGCATTTT.